One sample yielded the 15 T cell receptor beta chains listed below, sequenced in a study of metastatic and nonmetastatic thyroid tumors. MiXCR reprocessed the PCR reads for TCRdb. There are roughly 22,000 clones in the sample; around a third occur only once, and 22% lies in the top ten. There were no patients who had received any treatment before thyroid surgery. The specimen was blood. These receptors came from a male donor with papillary thyroid cancer or a benign thyroid nodule (not recorded which). Some clones in this sample may be carry-over from other donors' samples.

This clone is medium-sized (0.01 to 0.1%) by share. The chain joins TRBV2 to TRBJ1-2; possibly TRBD1 for D (5 bases). This CDR3 is 15 amino acids long. Trimming shortened V by 2 bases and J by 3 bases, and 13 bases separated the two germline ends. Germline V gives CDR1 SNHLY, CDR2 FYNNEI. For the CDR3, the DNA is TGTGCCAGCAGTGAAAGGATCCTGGGGGACTATGGCTACACCTTC. Encoded protein: CASSERILGDYGYTF.

This clone showed up just a few times. V gene TRBV12-3 or TRBV12-4 combines with J gene TRBJ1-1; D possibly corresponds to TRBD1 (6 bases). The CDR3 consists of 14 residues. V was trimmed by 2 bases and J by 5 bases, leaving 12 bases between them. The CDR3 nucleotides read TGTGCCAGCAGTTTACAGGGGTTGGGTACTGAAGCTTTCTTT. It specifies CASSLQGLGTEAFF.

CDR3 in DNA: TGCAGTGCGGAATCCGGGACACTAGCCGAGCAGTACTTC. Translated, it gives CSAESGTLAEQYF. The chain uses TRBV20-1 and TRBJ2-7, with D perhaps assigned TRBD1 or TRBD2 (6 bases each). The length of the CDR3 is 13 residues. CDR1 is DFQATT, CDR2 SNEGSKA, per germline (reference sequence). Trimming removed 6 bases at V and 6 bases at J, with 18 bases between.

This clone was counted only a few times. The genes are TRBV12-3 or TRBV12-4 and TRBJ2-7; D may be TRBD1 or TRBD2 (6 bases each). The CDR3 contains 13 residues. V was pared by 6 bases and J by 5 bases, with 14 bases between. CDR3 region: CASSLWGDNEQYF. CDR3 nucleotide sequence: TGTGCCAGCAGCCTATGGGGGGACAACGAGCAGTACTTC.

The chain couples TRBV7-9 to TRBJ2-7, with D unclear. CDR1 is SEHNR, CDR2 FQNEAQ, per germline (reference sequence). Trimming cost V 2 bases and J 0 bases, with 8 bases left between them. CDR3 length equals 14 residues. CDR3 DNA sequence: TGTGCCAGCAGCTTATTAGATAGCTCCTACGAGCAGTACTTC. This encodes CASSLLDSSYEQYF.

Within the sample, this clone is medium-sized. V is TRBV14 and J is TRBJ2-1; 10 nucleotides align to TRBD1. The CDR3 totals 16 residues. The germline CDR1 and CDR2 sequences are SGHDN and FVKESK. V trimming: 3 bases; J trimming: 10 bases; junction bases outside the gene matches: 12. CDR3 nucleotide sequence: TGTGCCAGCAGCCAGAATCCGGGACAGGGGCCGAAAGAGCAGTTCTTC. Encoded protein: CASSQNPGQGPKEQFF.

This clone was seen at least ten times. This sequence may be a read error, since a much larger clone differs from it by one base. V and J are TRBV12-3 or TRBV12-4 and TRBJ2-3; the match to TRBD2 covers 7 bases. With 3 bases clipped from V and 0 bases from J, the junction kept 9 bases outside the gene matches. This CDR3 spans 17 amino acids. CDR3 sequence (DNA): TGTGCCAGCAGTTTCAGGAGGGGAGGGGCTAGCACAGATACGCAGTATTTT. Its protein is CASSFRRGGASTDTQYF.

The chain has TRBV14 and TRBJ1-2, with TRBD1 as a possible D gene (5 bases). V lost 4 bases and J lost 6, with 21 bases in between. The CDR3 totals 16 residues. Germline CDR1 and CDR2: SGHDN and FVKESK. The CDR3 bases are TGTGCCAGCAGCCCCCGGCAGGGTCCCACCCTGAATGGCTACACCTTC. Protein sequence: CASSPRQGPTLNGYTF.

The chain links TRBV2 to TRBJ2-2; D is possibly TRBD2 (5 bases). Trimming took off 4 bases at V and 3 bases at J, with 9 bases between the two ends. In germline, CDR1 is SNHLY, CDR2 FYNNEI. The CDR3 runs to 14 residues. The DNA for the CDR3 is TGTGCCAGCAGTGCGGGGTCCTACACCGGGGAGCTGTTTTTT. Protein sequence: CASSAGSYTGELFF.

The CDR3: CASSLAGFQGNEQFF. The CDR3 bases are TGTGCCAGCAGTTTAGCGGGGTTCCAGGGAAATGAGCAGTTCTTC. The V and J genes are TRBV12-3 or TRBV12-4 and TRBJ2-1, with TRBD1 as a possible D gene (5 bases). The CDR3 loop spans 15 amino acids. Trimming shortened V by 0 bases and J by 7 bases, and 13 bases separated the two germline ends.

This clone is labeled as medium-sized. The V and J genes are TRBV28 and TRBJ2-2, with TRBD2 as a possible D gene (6 bases). Germline loops: CDR1 MDHEN, CDR2 SYDVKM. The CDR3 consists of 15 residues. V was trimmed by 5 bases and J by 2 bases, leaving 12 bases between them. The CDR3 nucleotides read TGTGCCAGCAGTCGTCAACTAGCCAACACCGGGGAGCTGTTTTTT. As protein: CASSRQLANTGELFF.

This clone appeared many times. This chain uses TRBV7-2 with TRBJ1-3, with a weak D call TRBD1 (5 bases). The germline V and J ends were trimmed by 1 base and 3 bases, with 10 bases remaining between them. CDR1 is SGHTA, CDR2 FQGNSA, per germline. The CDR3 runs 15 residues. This CDR3 reads CASSLVAGGGNTIYF. The CDR3 DNA reads as TGTGCCAGCAGCTTAGTTGCTGGGGGTGGAAACACCATATATTTT. Complete variable domain (other parts from reference TRBV7-2 and TRBJ1-3): GAGVSQSPSNKVTEKGKDVELRCDPISGHTALYWYRQSLGQGLEFLIYFQGNSAPDKSGLPSDRFSAERTGGSVSTLTIQRTQQEDSAVYLCASSLVAGGGNTIYFGEGSWLTVV.

A few counts support this clone. The J gene is TRBJ1-2, the V gene TRBV11-2; D remains unclear. The CDR3 spans 14 residues. V was pared by 0 bases and J by 4 bases, with 9 bases between. From germline, CDR1 is SGHAT and CDR2 FQNNGV. The CDR3 spells CASSLDRASYGYTF. Here the CDR3 DNA reads TGTGCCAGCAGCTTAGATAGGGCTAGCTATGGCTACACCTTC. Complete variable domain (other parts from reference TRBV11-2 and TRBJ1-2): EAGVAQSPRYKIIEKRQSVAFWCNPISGHATLYWYQQILGQGPKLLIQFQNNGVVDDSQLPKDRFSAERLKGVDSTLKIQPAKLEDSAVYLCASSLDRASYGYTFGSGTRLTVV.

This clone was seen ten or more times. The V and J genes are TRBV27 and TRBJ2-2; no definite D call. Trimming left V 3 bases short and J 6 bases short, with 5 bases between. CDR1 is MNHEY and CDR2 is SMNVEV in the germline V gene (reference sequence). This CDR3 has 12 amino acids. CDR3 protein: CASSFFAGELFF. The CDR3 DNA reads TGTGCCAGCAGTTTTTTCGCCGGGGAGCTGTTTTTT.

This clone is medium-sized (0.01 to 0.1%) within its sample. DNA of the CDR3: TGTGCCAGCAGTTACAGACAAGAGCAGTACTTC. Residues: CASSYRQEQYF. V and J are TRBV6-5 and TRBJ2-7; D unresolved. Trimming cost V 2 bases and J 7 bases, with 6 bases left between them. The CDR3 contains 11 residues. The V gene's germline CDR1 is MNHEY and CDR2 SVGAGI.